This T cell receptor (beta chain) was sequenced for a study of blood T cell repertoires in COVID-19. Trimming removed 10 bases from V and 9 bases from J; junction bases left unmatched: 15. There are 14 residues in the CDR3. The germline V gene encodes CDR1 SNHLY and CDR2 FYNNEI. Per the original data handling: Scientists estimated how many nucleated cells there were by amplifying reference gene primers. The table came from immunoSEQ multiplex PCR; TCRdb's copy has only in-frame clones and leaves some out. That table furnishes V, J and clone size, whereas the DNA furnished D and trimming. The sample shows about 29,000 clones, almost 85% of them seen only once.

The TCR originated in a man older than 75 with active COVID-19. The chain joins TRBV2 to TRBJ2-1; 7 bases fit TRBD2. Source material: peripheral blood. As DNA, the CDR3 is TGTGCCACCAAAACGGGGGGTGTTAGTGTTGAGCAGTTCTTC. It yields the protein CATKTGGVSVEQFF.